This T cell receptor beta chain was sequenced during a study of control samples from healthy donors and cancer patients. The repertoire was sequenced with immunoSEQ multiplex PCR; TCRdb's copy has only in-frame clones and lacks some. Altogether some 30,000 clones are present, about nine tenths being singletons, with the ten largest covering 12%. This CDR3 has 14 amino acids. In germline, CDR1 is MDHEN, CDR2 SYDVKM. V was clipped by 6 bases and J by 2 bases, with 14 bases between them. Source material: PBMCs. V is TRBV28 and J is TRBJ2-7; D is uncertain. The TCR sequence derives from a man aged 50 to 60 with lung cancer. The CDR3 protein is CASSPQTLTYEQYF. The CDR3 coding sequence is TGTGCCAGCAGCCCCCAGACTTTAACCTACGAGCAGTACTTC.